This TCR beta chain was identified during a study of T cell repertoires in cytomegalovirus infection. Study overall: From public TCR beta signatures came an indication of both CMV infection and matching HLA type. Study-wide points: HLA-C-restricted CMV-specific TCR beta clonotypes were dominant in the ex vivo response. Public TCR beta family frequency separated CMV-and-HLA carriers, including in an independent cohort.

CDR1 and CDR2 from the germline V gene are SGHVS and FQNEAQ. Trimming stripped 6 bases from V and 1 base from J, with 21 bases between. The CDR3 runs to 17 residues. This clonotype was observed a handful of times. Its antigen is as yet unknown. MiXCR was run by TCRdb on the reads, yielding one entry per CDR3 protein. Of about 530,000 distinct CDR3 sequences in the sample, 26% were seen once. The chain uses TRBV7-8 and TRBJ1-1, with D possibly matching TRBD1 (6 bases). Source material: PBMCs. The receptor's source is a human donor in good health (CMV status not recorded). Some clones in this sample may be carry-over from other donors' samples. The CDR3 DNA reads TGTGCCAGCAGTGTAGGGACAATGAATGAGGGGAACACTGAAGCTTTCTTT. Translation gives CASSVGTMNEGNTEAFF.